This T cell receptor (beta chain) appears in the sequencing data of a study of T cell repertoires in cytomegalovirus infection. This clonotype was detected only a few times. Between the trimmed V and J ends, which lost 0 bases and 2 bases, there was a span of 14 bases. The germline V gene has CDR1 DFQATT and CDR2 SNEGSKA (reference sequence). CDR3 length equals 15 residues. MiXCR, run by TCRdb on the reads, gives a single entry per CDR3 protein. The table lists around 130,000 distinct CDR3 sequences, roughly 9% of them singletons. This receptor was taken from a human donor in good health (CMV status not recorded). Some clones in this sample may be carry-over from other donors' samples. The sequencing sample was made of PBMCs. V is TRBV20-1 and J is TRBJ2-7; tentative D call: TRBD1 (5 bases). In DNA form, the CDR3 reads TGCAGTGCTAGAGATCCGGGCAGGGCGACCTACGAGCAGTACTTC. It codes for CSARDPGRATYEQYF.